This T cell receptor (beta chain) was recovered during a study of identical twins. CDR1 is SNHLY and CDR2 is FYNNEI in the germline V gene. The junction had 4 bases not matched to a gene; V was cut back by 9 bases and J by 7 bases. The CDR3 contains 12 residues. From the 5' RACE reads, TCRdb called clonotypes with MiXCR, one entry per CDR3 protein. This table has around 490,000 distinct CDR3 sequences, roughly an eighth appearing once. These data also formed part of another study, on yellow fever vaccine responses in identical twins.

This chain links TRBV2 with TRBJ2-1; 9 nucleotides line up with TRBD1. Sequencing was carried out using CD4+ T cells sorted from blood. The receptor was isolated from a woman aged 18-29 years in good health. CDR3 loop: CASGTGWNEQFF. In DNA, the CDR3 is TGTGCCAGTGGGACAGGGTGGAATGAGCAGTTCTTC.